This TCR beta chain originates from a study of cytomegalovirus exposure and HLA in healthy donors. The PCR was carried out with 60 Vbeta primers and 13 Jbeta primers. Methods used by the authors: Later analysis identified roughly 82 million unique TCR beta chains, approximately 11 million shared. Sequencing used immunoSEQ multiplex PCR; TCRdb keeps in-frame clones, though not all of them. For V, J and clone size, that table is used; D and trimming come from the DNA. The table records more than 85,000 clones, 65% to 80% of them present only once. The study's findings and limits: Most TCR sequences showed up rarely, but some public TCRs showed up in many donors.

In germline, CDR1 is SGHTA, CDR2 FQGNSA. The V gene lost 1 base and the J gene lost 6 bases, with 9 bases spanning the gap. The CDR3 loop spans 14 amino acids. About this clone: Its antigen is still unknown.

The TCR comes from a male donor in good health and CMV-seronegative. Input material: PBMCs. The rearrangement joins TRBV7-2 to TRBJ2-2; possibly TRBD1 for D (5 bases). The CDR3 DNA reads as TGTGCCAGCAGCTTAGGAGGACACTCCGGGGAGCTGTTTTTT. It yields the protein CASSLGGHSGELFF.